Listed below are T cell receptor beta chains from one sample, sequenced in a study of blood T cell repertoires in COVID-19. TCRdb's copy holds only in-frame clones and misses some; the assay was immunoSEQ multiplex PCR. Among roughly 96,000 clones listed, 70% to 90% were seen once. Source material: peripheral blood. These receptors all stem from a man in his sixties with acute or convalescent COVID-19. Both conserved end residues are part of each CDR3. A D gene is named only where the DNA matches it firmly. Only some rows state a clone size, as once, few, many or a class for expanded clones.

clone_size,v_call,j_call,d_call,cdr3_aa,cdr3_nt
.,TRBV6-5,TRBJ1-3,.,CASSRGQGNTIYF,TGTGCCAGCAGTAGAGGTCAGGGGAACACCATATATTTT
.,TRBV3-1/TRBV3-2,TRBJ2-3,.,CASSQGEADTQYF,TGTGCCAGCAGCCAGGGGGAGGCAGATACGCAGTATTTT
.,TRBV6-5,TRBJ2-1,.,CASRGQYNNEQFF,TGTGCCAGCCGCGGACAGTACAACAATGAGCAGTTCTTC
.,TRBV12-3/TRBV12-4,TRBJ2-2,.,CASSSPGGELFF,TGTGCCAGCAGTTCCCCAGGCGGGGAGCTGTTTTTT
.,TRBV11-3,TRBJ2-1,TRBD2,CASSPLAGVLNEQFF,TGTGCCAGCAGCCCGTTAGCGGGAGTTTTAAATGAGCAGTTCTTC
.,TRBV7-9,TRBJ1-3,.,CASSLAFQAPQGPENTIYF,TGTGCCAGCAGCTTAGCGTTCCAGGCCCCTCAGGGTCCGGAAAACACCATATATTTT
.,TRBV3-1/TRBV3-2,TRBJ2-7,TRBD1,CVSSQEGTVAYEQYF,TGTGTCAGCAGCCAAGAGGGGACAGTTGCCTACGAGCAGTACTTC
.,TRBV5-8,TRBJ2-5,.,CASIPWRQGGRETQYF,TGTGCCAGCATTCCGTGGCGGCAGGGGGGCCGGGAGACCCAGTACTTC
.,TRBV13,TRBJ1-5,.,CASSLGRDNQPQHF,TGTGCCAGCAGCTTAGGACGGGACAATCAGCCCCAGCATTTT
.,TRBV19,TRBJ1-5,TRBD1,CASNWGGRGRGRAQHF,TGTGCCAGTAACTGGGGGGGCAGGGGGCGCGGGAGAGCCCAGCATTTT
.,TRBV4-1,TRBJ2-3,TRBD2,CASSQATSGGTDTQYF,TGCGCCAGCAGCCAAGCGACTAGCGGGGGCACAGATACGCAGTATTTT
.,TRBV19,TRBJ2-1,TRBD2,CASSRLAGDYNEQFF,TGTGCCAGTTCTCGACTAGCGGGGGATTACAATGAGCAGTTCTTC
once,TRBV10-1,TRBJ2-1,TRBD1,CASSDPGTGVNEQFF,TGCGCCAGCAGTGACCCCGGGACAGGGGTTAATGAGCAGTTCTTC
.,TRBV19,TRBJ1-2,TRBD1,CASSMSSGQLNYGYTF,TGTGCCAGTAGTATGTCATCGGGACAGCTCAACTATGGCTACACCTTC
.,TRBV10-3,TRBJ1-2,TRBD1,CAATGARGYTF,TGTGCCGCTACAGGGGCGCGGGGCTACACCTTC
.,TRBV12-3/TRBV12-4,TRBJ2-1,.,CASSLGLGYEQFF,TGTGCCAGCAGTTTAGGGTTGGGCTATGAGCAGTTCTTC
once,TRBV5-1,TRBJ2-7,TRBD2,CASSLAMGSGAPYEQYF,TGCGCCAGCAGCTTGGCCATGGGGAGCGGGGCCCCCTACGAGCAGTACTTC
.,TRBV25-1,TRBJ2-3,TRBD2,CASSEYIGGRSGNTQYF,TGTGCCAGCAGTGAATATATAGGCGGGAGGTCAGGGAATACGCAGTATTTT
.,TRBV29-1,TRBJ2-5,.,CSVALGQQETQYF,TGCAGCGTTGCACTGGGCCAACAAGAGACCCAGTACTTC
few,TRBV5-4,TRBJ2-3,TRBD1,CASSLDRGSTDTQYF,TGTGCCAGCAGCTTGGACAGGGGCAGCACAGATACGCAGTATTTT
.,TRBV5-4,TRBJ2-3,TRBD2,CASRRSGVLTDTQYF,TGTGCCAGCAGACGTAGCGGGGTATTAACAGATACGCAGTATTTT
.,TRBV19,TRBJ1-1,.,CASPPGGAVDTEAFF,TGTGCCAGTCCACCGGGGGGCGCGGTGGACACTGAAGCTTTCTTT
.,TRBV11-3,TRBJ2-7,.,CASSPFPRGEQYF,TGTGCCAGCAGCCCTTTTCCCAGGGGGGAACAGTACTTC
once,TRBV7-9,TRBJ2-3,TRBD1,CASSWDPGQGVFTDTQYF,TGTGCCAGCAGCTGGGATCCGGGACAGGGGGTTTTCACAGATACGCAGTATTTT
.,TRBV5-6,TRBJ1-5,.,CASSLGDTQYSNQPQHF,TGTGCCAGCAGCTTGGGGGACACACAATATAGCAATCAGCCCCAGCATTTT
.,TRBV7-8,TRBJ1-3,.,CASSQTDSSPSGNTIYF,TGTGCCAGCAGCCAAACGGACAGTTCCCCCTCTGGAAACACCATATATTTT
.,TRBV10-3,TRBJ2-1,TRBD2,CAISGLAGGPGEQFF,TGTGCCATCAGTGGGCTAGCGGGGGGGCCAGGTGAGCAGTTCTTC